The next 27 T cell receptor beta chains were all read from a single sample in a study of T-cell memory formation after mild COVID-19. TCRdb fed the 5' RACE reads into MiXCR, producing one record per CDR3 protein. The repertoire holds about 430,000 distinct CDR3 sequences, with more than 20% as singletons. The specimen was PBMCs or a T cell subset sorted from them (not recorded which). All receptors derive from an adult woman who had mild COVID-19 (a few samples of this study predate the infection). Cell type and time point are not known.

The CDR3 protein is CASSQRGGPANEKLFF. The CDR3 DNA is TGTGCCAGCAGCCAGAGGGGGGGGCCGGCTAATGAAAAACTGTTTTTT. The V call is TRBV9, the J call TRBJ1-4, with TRBD1 as a possible D gene (6 bases). CDR1 and CDR2 from the germline V gene are SGDLS and YYNGEE. The CDR3 loop spans 16 amino acids. V was shortened by 4 bases and J by 3 bases, with 16 bases between the two germline ends.

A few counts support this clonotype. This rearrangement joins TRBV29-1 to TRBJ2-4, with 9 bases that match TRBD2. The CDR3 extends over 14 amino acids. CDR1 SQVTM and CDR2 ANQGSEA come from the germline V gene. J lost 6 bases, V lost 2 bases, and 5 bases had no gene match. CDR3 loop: CSVEPSGNTNIQYF. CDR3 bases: TGCAGCGTTGAACCTAGCGGGAATACAAACATTCAGTACTTC.

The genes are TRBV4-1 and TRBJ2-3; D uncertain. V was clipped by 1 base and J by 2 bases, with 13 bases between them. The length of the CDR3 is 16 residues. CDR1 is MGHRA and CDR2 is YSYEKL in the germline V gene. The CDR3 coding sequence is TGCGCCAGCAGCCAAGTTGTGGTGGATCTCACAGATACGCAGTATTTT. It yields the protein CASSQVVVDLTDTQYF.

The CDR3 DNA follows: TGCGCCAGCAGCCAAGATTGGACAGGGTATGGCTACACCTTC. This gives the protein CASSQDWTGYGYTF. The V gene is TRBV4-3, the J gene TRBJ1-2; TRBD1 agrees at 8 bases. Germline CDR1 is LGHNA and CDR2 is YSLEER. The CDR3 is made up of 14 amino acids. J gave up 5 bases and V 0 bases, and 2 bases lay outside the gene matches.

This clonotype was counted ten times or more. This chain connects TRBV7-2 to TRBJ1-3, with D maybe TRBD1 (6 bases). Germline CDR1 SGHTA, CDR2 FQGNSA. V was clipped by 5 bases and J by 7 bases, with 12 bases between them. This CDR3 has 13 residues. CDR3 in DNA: TGTGCCAGCAGCCCCGGGGGGCCGAACACCATATATTTT. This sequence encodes CASSPGGPNTIYF.

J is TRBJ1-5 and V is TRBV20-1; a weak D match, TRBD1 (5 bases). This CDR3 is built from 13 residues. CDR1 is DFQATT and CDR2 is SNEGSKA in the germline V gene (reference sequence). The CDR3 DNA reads TGCAGCGCCGGGACGGCTAGCAATCAGCCCCAGCATTTT. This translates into CSAGTASNQPQHF.

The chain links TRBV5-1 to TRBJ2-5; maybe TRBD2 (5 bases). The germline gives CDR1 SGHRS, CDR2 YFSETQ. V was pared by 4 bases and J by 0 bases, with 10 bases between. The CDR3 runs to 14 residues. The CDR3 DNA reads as TGCGCCAGCAGCGCGTCGGGGAACCAAGAGACCCAGTACTTC. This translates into CASSASGNQETQYF.

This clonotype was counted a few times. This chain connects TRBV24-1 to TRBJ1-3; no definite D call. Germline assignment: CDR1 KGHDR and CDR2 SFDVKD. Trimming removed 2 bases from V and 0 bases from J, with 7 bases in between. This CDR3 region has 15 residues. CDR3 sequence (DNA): TGTGCCACCAGTGATTCAGGTGTCTCTGGAAACACCATATATTTT. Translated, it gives CATSDSGVSGNTIYF.

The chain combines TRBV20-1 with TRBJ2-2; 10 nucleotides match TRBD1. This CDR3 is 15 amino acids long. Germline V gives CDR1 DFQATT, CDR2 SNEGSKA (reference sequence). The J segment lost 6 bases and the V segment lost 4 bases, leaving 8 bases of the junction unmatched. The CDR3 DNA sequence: TGCAGTGCTAAGGGACAGGGGATAAGGGCCGGGGAGCTGTTTTTT. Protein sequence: CSAKGQGIRAGELFF.

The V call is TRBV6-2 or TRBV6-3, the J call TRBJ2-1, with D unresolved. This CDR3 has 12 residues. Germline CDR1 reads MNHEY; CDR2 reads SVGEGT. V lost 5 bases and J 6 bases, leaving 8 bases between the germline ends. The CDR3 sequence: CASSTYTNEQFF. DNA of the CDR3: TGTGCCAGCAGTACCTATACCAATGAGCAGTTCTTC.

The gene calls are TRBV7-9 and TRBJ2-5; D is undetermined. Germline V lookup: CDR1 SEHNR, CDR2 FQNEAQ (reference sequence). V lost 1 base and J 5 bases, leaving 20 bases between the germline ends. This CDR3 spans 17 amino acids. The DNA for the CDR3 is TGTGCCAGCAGCTTAGATTGGAGCACCCCAAGAAGGGAGACCCAGTACTTC. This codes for CASSLDWSTPRRETQYF.

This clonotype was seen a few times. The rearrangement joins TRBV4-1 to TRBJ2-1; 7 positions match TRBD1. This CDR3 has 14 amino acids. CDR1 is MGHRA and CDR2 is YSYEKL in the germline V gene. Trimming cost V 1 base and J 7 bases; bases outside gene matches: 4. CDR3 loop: CASSQVDRRNEQFF. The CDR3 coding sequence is TGCGCCAGCAGCCAAGTGGACAGGCGGAATGAGCAGTTCTTC.

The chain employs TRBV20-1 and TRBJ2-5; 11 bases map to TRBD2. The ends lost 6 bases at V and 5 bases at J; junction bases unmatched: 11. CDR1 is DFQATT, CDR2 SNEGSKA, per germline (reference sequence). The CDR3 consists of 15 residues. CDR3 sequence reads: CSAQLAGEVRETQYF. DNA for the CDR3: TGCAGTGCCCAACTAGCGGGGGAAGTTAGGGAGACCCAGTACTTC.

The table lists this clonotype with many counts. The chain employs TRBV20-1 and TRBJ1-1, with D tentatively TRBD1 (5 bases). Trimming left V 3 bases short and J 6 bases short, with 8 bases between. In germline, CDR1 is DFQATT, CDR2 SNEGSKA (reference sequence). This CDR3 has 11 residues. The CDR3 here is CSASPRAEAFF. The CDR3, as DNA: TGCAGTGCTAGTCCCAGGGCTGAAGCTTTCTTT.

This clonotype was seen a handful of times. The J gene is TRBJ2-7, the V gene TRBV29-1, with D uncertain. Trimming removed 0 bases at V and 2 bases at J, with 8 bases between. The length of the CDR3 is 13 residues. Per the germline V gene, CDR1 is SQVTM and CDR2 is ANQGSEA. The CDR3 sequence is CSVEDTATYEQYF. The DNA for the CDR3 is TGCAGCGTTGAAGATACCGCTACCTACGAGCAGTACTTC.

The CDR3 sequence is CASSYAVFRESGYTF. In DNA, the CDR3 is TGTGCCAGCAGTTACGCTGTATTCAGGGAAAGTGGCTACACCTTC. The chain recombines TRBV6-5 with TRBJ1-2, with D tentatively TRBD1 (5 bases). Germline V gives CDR1 MNHEY, CDR2 SVGAGI. CDR3 size: 15 residues. V dropped 2 bases and J dropped 7 bases, with 17 bases sitting between them.

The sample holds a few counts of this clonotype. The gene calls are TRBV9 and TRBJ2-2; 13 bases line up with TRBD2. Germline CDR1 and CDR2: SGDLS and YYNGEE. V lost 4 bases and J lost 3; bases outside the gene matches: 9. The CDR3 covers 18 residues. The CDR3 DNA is TGTGCCAGCAGCAAGGGACTAGCGGGAAGGCCGGACACCGGGGAGCTGTTTTTT. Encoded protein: CASSKGLAGRPDTGELFF.

The CDR3 DNA reads TGCAGTGCTAGCGCGGGGGGAGATCAGCCCCAGCATTTT. Encoded protein: CSASAGGDQPQHF. The genes are TRBV20-1 and TRBJ1-5; D is possibly TRBD1 (5 bases). Germline assignment: CDR1 DFQATT and CDR2 SNEGSKA (reference sequence). There are 13 residues in the CDR3. V was pared by 3 bases and J by 5 bases, with 11 bases between.

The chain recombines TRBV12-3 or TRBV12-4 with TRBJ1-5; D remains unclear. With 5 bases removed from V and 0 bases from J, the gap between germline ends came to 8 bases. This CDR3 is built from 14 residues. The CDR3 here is CASSHPTSNQPQHF. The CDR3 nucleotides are TGTGCCAGCAGTCATCCTACTAGCAATCAGCCCCAGCATTTT.

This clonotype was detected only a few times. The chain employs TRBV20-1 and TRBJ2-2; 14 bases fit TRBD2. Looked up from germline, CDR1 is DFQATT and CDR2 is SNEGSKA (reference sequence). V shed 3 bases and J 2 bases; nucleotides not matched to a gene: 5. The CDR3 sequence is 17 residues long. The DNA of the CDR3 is TGCAGTGCTAGGGGACTAGCGGGAGCGCTAAACACCGGGGAGCTGTTTTTT. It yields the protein CSARGLAGALNTGELFF.

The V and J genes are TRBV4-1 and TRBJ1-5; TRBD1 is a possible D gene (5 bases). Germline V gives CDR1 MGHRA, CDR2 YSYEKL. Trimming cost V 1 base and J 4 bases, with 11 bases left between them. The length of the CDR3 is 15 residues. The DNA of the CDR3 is TGCGCCAGCAGCCAAGGTTGGCAGGGTAATCAGCCCCAGCATTTT. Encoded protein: CASSQGWQGNQPQHF.

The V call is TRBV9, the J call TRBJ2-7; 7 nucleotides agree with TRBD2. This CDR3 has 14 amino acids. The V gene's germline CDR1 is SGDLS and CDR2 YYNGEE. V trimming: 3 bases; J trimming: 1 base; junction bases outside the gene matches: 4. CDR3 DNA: TGTGCCAGCAGCGAGGAAGCGGGATCCTACGAGCAGTACTTC. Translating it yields CASSEEAGSYEQYF. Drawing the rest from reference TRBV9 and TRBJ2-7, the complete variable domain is DSGVTQTPKHLITATGQRVTLRCSPRSGDLSVYWYQQSLDQGLQFLIQYYNGEERAKGNILERFSAQQFPDLHSELNLSSLELGDSALYFCASSEEAGSYEQYFGPGTRLTVT.

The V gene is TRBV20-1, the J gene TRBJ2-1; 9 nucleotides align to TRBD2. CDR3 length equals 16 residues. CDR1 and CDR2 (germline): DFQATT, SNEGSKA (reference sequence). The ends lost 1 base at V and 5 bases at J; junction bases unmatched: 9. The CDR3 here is CSARVLRLADHNEQFF. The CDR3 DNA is TGCAGTGCTAGAGTCCTCAGACTAGCGGACCACAATGAGCAGTTCTTC.

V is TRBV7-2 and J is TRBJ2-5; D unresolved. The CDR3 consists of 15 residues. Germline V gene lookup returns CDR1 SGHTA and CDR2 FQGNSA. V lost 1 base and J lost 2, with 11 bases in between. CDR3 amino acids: CASSLGITAQETQYF. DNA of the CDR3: TGTGCCAGCAGCTTAGGGATTACGGCTCAAGAGACCCAGTACTTC.

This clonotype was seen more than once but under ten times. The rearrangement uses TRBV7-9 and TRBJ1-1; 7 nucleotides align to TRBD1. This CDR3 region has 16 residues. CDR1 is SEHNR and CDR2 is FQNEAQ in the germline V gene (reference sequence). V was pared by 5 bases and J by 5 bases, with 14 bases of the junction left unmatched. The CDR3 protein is CASSQFGTERDTEAFF. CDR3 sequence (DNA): TGTGCCAGCAGCCAATTCGGGACAGAGAGAGATACTGAAGCTTTCTTT.

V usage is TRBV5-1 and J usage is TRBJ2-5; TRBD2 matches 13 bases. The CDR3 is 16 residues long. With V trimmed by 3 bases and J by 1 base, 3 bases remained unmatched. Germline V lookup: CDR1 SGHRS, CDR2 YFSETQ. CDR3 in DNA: TGCGCCAGCAGCTCACTAGCGGGGGGGATCCAAGAGACCCAGTACTTC. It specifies CASSSLAGGIQETQYF.

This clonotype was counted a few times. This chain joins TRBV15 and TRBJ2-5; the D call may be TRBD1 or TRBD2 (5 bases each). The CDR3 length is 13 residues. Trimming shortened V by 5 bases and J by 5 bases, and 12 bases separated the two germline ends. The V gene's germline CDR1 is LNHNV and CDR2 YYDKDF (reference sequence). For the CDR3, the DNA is TGTGCCACCAGCCCGGGGCCTCAGGAGACCCAGTACTTC. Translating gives CATSPGPQETQYF. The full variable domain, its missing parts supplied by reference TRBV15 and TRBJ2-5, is DAMVIQNPRYQVTQFGKPVTLSCSQTLNHNVMYWYQQKSSQAPKLLFHYYDKDFNNEADTPDNFQSRRPNTSFCFLDIRSPGLGDTAMYLCATSPGPQETQYFGPGTRLLVL.